A single sample gave rise to the 4 T cell receptor beta chains below, sequenced in a study of beta chain features in type 1 diabetes (dated by TCRdb to between 2018 and 2020). What the work shows at the level of the full study, not this receptor alone: Type 1 diabetes patients showed a moderate but significant shortening of TCRB CDR3 length in all four CD4+ subsets.

These TCRs are of unknown antigen specificity. Library preparation employed the immunoSEQ multiplex PCR assay. All of the isolated RNA was reverse transcribed with the High Capacity cDNA Reverse Transcription Kit, so expressed TCRB transcripts were sequenced. Sourced from immuneACCESS, this table was stored by TCRdb with only in-frame sequences that have V and J called. A share of the clones is absent; for the studies checked, an unresolved V gene accounts for under half, and the remainder has no known explanation. The sample has about 170,000 clones on record, almost 8% of them singletons. The ten most abundant clones make up 0.5% to 0.55% of the sample. The sample was central memory CD4+ T cells from blood. The receptor set was obtained from a man aged 18 to 30 with type 1 diabetes.

This clone was detected only a few times. Written as DNA, the CDR3 is TGTGCCAGCAGCCCGGCAGGGCGACACTACACCTTC. This codes for CASSPAGRHYTF. This chain joins TRBV7-2 and TRBJ1-2; possible D gene TRBD1, 5 bases. CDR1 SGHTA and CDR2 FQGNSA come from the germline V gene. There are 12 residues in the CDR3. The ends were cut back, 5 bases at V and 10 bases at J, with 14 bases in the middle.

This clone was counted only a few times. This rearrangement joins TRBV5-1 to TRBJ2-1; perhaps TRBD1 as D (5 bases). CDR3 size: 16 residues. Trimming stripped 3 bases from V and 4 bases from J, with 17 bases between. CDR1 and CDR2 from the germline V gene are SGHRS and YFSETQ. In nucleotides, the CDR3 is TGCGCCAGCAGCTGGTCCGAAGGGGTTGGGTACAATGAGCAGTTCTTC. Protein: CASSWSEGVGYNEQFF. The variable domain in full, with the rest retrieved from reference TRBV5-1 and TRBJ2-1, is KAGVTQTPRYLIKTRGQQVTLSCSPISGHRSVSWYQQTPGQGLQFLFEYFSETQRNKGNFPGRFSGRQFSNSRSEMNVSTLELGDSALYLCASSWSEGVGYNEQFFGPGTRLTVL.

The CDR3 is CASSIAGRETQYF. In DNA, the CDR3 is TGTGCCAGTAGTATCGCTGGGAGAGAGACCCAGTACTTC. V and J are TRBV19 and TRBJ2-5; a possible D gene is TRBD2 (5 bases). CDR1 and CDR2 from the germline V gene are LNHDA and SQIVND (reference sequence). This CDR3 is built from 13 residues. V was trimmed by 3 bases and J by 4 bases, leaving 9 bases between them.

The rearrangement uses TRBV15 and TRBJ1-1; D is undetermined. The V and J ends lost 0 bases and 4 bases respectively, with 9 bases between them. Germline CDR1 reads LNHNV; CDR2 reads YYDKDF (reference sequence). This CDR3 comprises 14 residues. CDR3: CATSRDLSGTEAFF. CDR3 bases: TGTGCCACCAGCAGAGATCTTTCGGGCACTGAAGCTTTCTTT.